Presented here are 29 T cell receptor beta chains from one specimen sequenced in a study of T-cell reconstitution after alpha-beta-depleted transplantation in children. The TCRbeta library was prepared with unique molecular identifiers. One entry per CDR3 protein, called by TCRdb with MiXCR from the PCR reads. The repertoire holds about 830,000 distinct CDR3 sequences, around 17% seen once, with around 5.3% in the top ten. Sequencing used PBMCs, mostly from graft donor cells, obtained 360 days after TCRalphabeta/CD19-depleted stem cell transplant. These receptors all stem from a male patient younger than 18 who had a stem cell transplant for acute lymphoblastic leukemia, so the T cells may come from the graft donor.

This chain uses TRBV5-1 with TRBJ2-2; TRBD2 matches 10 bases. The V gene end was trimmed by 1 base and the J gene end by 6 bases; junction bases not matched to a gene: 6. From germline, CDR1 is SGHRS and CDR2 YFSETQ. CDR3 length: 16 residues. CDR3 bases: TGCGCCAGCAGCTTGCGGCTAGCGGGAGTGGCCGGGGAGCTGTTTTTT. This translates into CASSLRLAGVAGELFF.

This clonotype was recorded a few times. The chain carries TRBV7-2 and TRBJ2-4; no firm D call. This CDR3 spans 16 amino acids. The V gene lost 1 base and the J gene lost 0 bases, with 10 bases spanning the gap. Germline loops: CDR1 SGHTA, CDR2 FQGNSA. The CDR3 region has the DNA TGTGCCAGCAGCTTAGAGCCCTCGGTAGCCAAAAACATTCAGTACTTC. Encoded protein: CASSLEPSVAKNIQYF.

The chain's CDR3 is CASTIDYSNQPQHF. The CDR3 DNA reads as TGTGCCAGCACCATAGATTATAGCAATCAGCCCCAGCATTTT. The chain carries TRBV2 and TRBJ1-5, with D uncertain. V lost 7 bases and J 0 bases, leaving 10 bases between the germline ends. Germline V gene lookup returns CDR1 SNHLY and CDR2 FYNNEI. This CDR3 is built from 14 residues.

The chain recombines TRBV29-1 with TRBJ2-1, with D uncertain. The CDR3 length is 10 residues. CDR1 SQVTM and CDR2 ANQGSEA come from the germline V gene. V was cut by 5 bases and J by 6 bases, with 5 bases left in between. CDR3 coding DNA: TGCAGCGTTAGGAGCAATGAGCAGTTCTTC. It codes for CSVRSNEQFF.

There are a few counts of this clonotype. The rearrangement links TRBV5-1 to TRBJ2-4; D not resolved. V shed 5 bases and J shed 8 bases, with 17 bases lying between them. This CDR3 comprises 14 residues. Germline assignment: CDR1 SGHRS and CDR2 YFSETQ. The chain's CDR3 is CASSQDPLDDIQYF. The DNA for the CDR3 is TGCGCCAGCAGTCAGGACCCCCTGGATGACATTCAGTACTTC.

This chain links TRBV20-1 with TRBJ2-5, with 9 bases matching TRBD1. Losses at the gene ends were 1 base for V and 1 base for J; bases not matched to a gene: 4. The length of the CDR3 is 15 residues. CDR1 DFQATT and CDR2 SNEGSKA come from the germline V gene (reference sequence). The CDR3: CSARGDREAQETQYF. CDR3 nucleotides: TGCAGTGCTAGAGGGGACAGGGAGGCCCAAGAGACCCAGTACTTC.

This clonotype was detected ten times or more. This rearrangement joins TRBV5-1 to TRBJ2-3, with no clear D. CDR1 is SGHRS and CDR2 is YFSETQ in the germline V gene. This CDR3 is 14 amino acids long. Trimming shortened V by 3 bases and J by 1 base, and 9 bases separated the two germline ends. The CDR3 nucleotides read TGCGCCAGCAGCTCCGGGTATCGCACAGATACGCAGTATTTT. This sequence encodes CASSSGYRTDTQYF.

This clonotype came up a few times. The rearrangement uses TRBV5-1 and TRBJ2-3; TRBD2 is a possible D gene (5 bases). V lost 1 base and J 0 bases, leaving 12 bases between the germline ends. Germline V gives CDR1 SGHRS, CDR2 YFSETQ. The CDR3 totals 16 residues. CDR3 in DNA: TGCGCCAGCAGCTTGTTTGGACTGGGTAGCACAGATACGCAGTATTTT. Translating it yields CASSLFGLGSTDTQYF.

This clonotype was counted between two and nine times. The chain carries TRBV21-1 and TRBJ1-5; the D call TRBD1 from the table was never checked on the DNA. TRBV21-1 is tagged as a pseudogene. The CDR3 contains 14 residues. The CDR3 DNA reads TGTGCCAGCAGATCCGACAGGCAGAAGGTGCCCCAGCATTTT. Translation gives CASRSDRQKVPQHF.

This rearrangement joins TRBV7-2 to TRBJ1-5; TRBD1 matches at 7 bases. The CDR3 spans 16 residues. The J segment lost 1 base and the V segment lost 4 bases, leaving 7 bases of the junction unmatched. CDR1 is SGHTA, CDR2 FQGNSA, per germline. CDR3 sequence (DNA): TGTGCCAGCAGCTCTCTTCCGGGACAGAGCAATCAGCCCCAGCATTTT. Translating gives CASSSLPGQSNQPQHF. Full variable domain (remainder filled in from reference TRBV7-2 and TRBJ1-5): GAGVSQSPSNKVTEKGKDVELRCDPISGHTALYWYRQSLGQGLEFLIYFQGNSAPDKSGLPSDRFSAERTGGSVSTLTIQRTQQEDSAVYLCASSSLPGQSNQPQHFGDGTRLSIL.

V and J are TRBV7-6 and TRBJ2-1; D is possibly TRBD1 (6 bases). The CDR3 is 17 residues long. V lost 1 base to trimming and J lost 8 bases, with 21 bases between them. Germline CDR1 is SGHVS and CDR2 is FNYEAQ. The CDR3 protein is CASSLGVEGDWFDEQFF. CDR3 bases: TGTGCCAGCAGCTTAGGGGTTGAGGGGGATTGGTTCGATGAGCAGTTCTTC.

The rearrangement uses TRBV9 and TRBJ1-1; TRBD1 aligns across 9 bases. Germline V lookup: CDR1 SGDLS, CDR2 YYNGEE. The CDR3 spans 12 residues. Germline trimming cut 3 bases from V and 10 bases from J; bases unmatched to any gene: 4. The CDR3 here is CASSADRGVAFF. In nucleotides, the CDR3 is TGTGCCAGCAGCGCGGACAGGGGCGTAGCTTTCTTT.

This clonotype was detected only a few times. The chain carries TRBV4-1 and TRBJ2-3, with D perhaps matching TRBD2 (6 bases). Germline loops: CDR1 MGHRA, CDR2 YSYEKL. The CDR3 spans 17 residues. The V end lost 1 base, the J end lost 5 bases, and 19 bases lay between the germline ends. CDR3 protein: CASSQVSAGYGKDTQYF. In DNA, the CDR3 is TGCGCCAGCAGCCAAGTTAGCGCGGGATATGGAAAAGATACGCAGTATTTT.

V is TRBV6-5 and J is TRBJ1-1, with TRBD1 as a possible D gene (6 bases). Germline loops: CDR1 MNHEY, CDR2 SVGAGI. Trimming removed 0 bases at V and 5 bases at J, with 16 bases between. The CDR3 consists of 16 residues. The DNA of the CDR3 is TGTGCCAGCAGTTACTCTATCGGGCAGGGGAGAACTGAAGCTTTCTTT. Translated, it gives CASSYSIGQGRTEAFF.

The V call is TRBV5-1, the J call TRBJ2-3, with a tentative D call TRBD2 (6 bases). Trimming stripped 0 bases from V and 4 bases from J, with 15 bases between. This CDR3 is built from 16 residues. Per the germline V gene, CDR1 is SGHRS and CDR2 is YFSETQ. The CDR3 DNA is TGCGCCAGCAGCTTGGTGCGGGGCGGGATGGCAGATACGCAGTATTTT. The encoded protein is CASSLVRGGMADTQYF.

The sample holds many counts of this clonotype. V and J are TRBV9 and TRBJ2-1, with a tentative D call TRBD2 (7 bases). Germline V lookup: CDR1 SGDLS, CDR2 YYNGEE. This CDR3 is built from 14 residues. Between the trimmed V and J ends, which lost 7 bases and 6 bases, there was a span of 17 bases. DNA of the CDR3: TGTGCCAGCGGGGGGGACATGCCGCTCAATGAGCAGTTCTTC. Residues: CASGGDMPLNEQFF.

The V and J genes are TRBV24-1 and TRBJ2-1; 7 bases fit TRBD2. The CDR3 has 16 amino acids. Germline V lookup: CDR1 KGHDR, CDR2 SFDVKD. V trimming: 5 bases; J trimming: 1 base; junction bases outside the gene matches: 7. The CDR3 loop reads CATSASGRGSYNEQFF. The CDR3 DNA sequence: TGTGCCACCAGTGCATCGGGGCGGGGGTCCTACAATGAGCAGTTCTTC.

The CDR3: CASNGGQNTEAFF. The CDR3 bases are TGCGCCAGCAACGGGGGTCAGAACACTGAAGCTTTCTTT. This chain links TRBV5-1 with TRBJ1-1; possibly TRBD1 for D (5 bases). Germline loops: CDR1 SGHRS, CDR2 YFSETQ. V was pared by 6 bases and J by 1 base, with 10 bases between. This CDR3 comprises 13 residues. Looking up the rest from reference TRBV5-1 and TRBJ1-1 gives the full variable domain: KAGVTQTPRYLIKTRGQQVTLSCSPISGHRSVSWYQQTPGQGLQFLFEYFSETQRNKGNFPGRFSGRQFSNSRSEMNVSTLELGDSALYLCASNGGQNTEAFFGQGTRLTVV.

This clonotype was seen a few times. The chain recombines TRBV20-1 with TRBJ1-5, with D tentatively TRBD1 (6 bases). V lost 8 bases and J 10 bases, leaving 21 bases between the germline ends. The germline V gene encodes CDR1 DFQATT and CDR2 SNEGSKA (reference sequence). CDR3 size: 13 residues. CDR3 in amino acids: CSPCDRFHRPQHF. DNA for the CDR3: TGCAGTCCATGCGACAGGTTTCATCGACCCCAGCATTTT.

This rearrangement joins TRBV5-1 to TRBJ2-7; tentatively, D is TRBD1 or TRBD2 (5 bases each). Germline V gene lookup returns CDR1 SGHRS and CDR2 YFSETQ. The V end lost 6 bases, the J end lost 0 bases, and 16 bases lay between the germline ends. The CDR3 is 15 amino acids. The CDR3 here is CASKGPSDHSYEQYF. DNA of the CDR3: TGCGCCAGCAAGGGACCAAGCGACCACTCCTACGAGCAGTACTTC.

The chain uses TRBV5-1 and TRBJ2-2; no reliable D call. Per germline, CDR1 SGHRS and CDR2 YFSETQ. Trimming removed 4 bases at V and 4 bases at J, with 14 bases between. This CDR3 has 15 amino acids. The CDR3 region is CASSPTRPGTGELFF. The CDR3 DNA follows: TGCGCCAGCAGCCCCACTCGACCCGGCACCGGGGAGCTGTTTTTT.

This clonotype has just a few counts. The chain links TRBV3-1 to TRBJ2-1; 8 nucleotides align to TRBD1. The CDR3 loop spans 12 amino acids. J lost 14 bases, V lost 4 bases, and 7 bases had no gene match. Germline CDR1 is LGHDT and CDR2 is YNNKEL (reference sequence). For the CDR3, the DNA is TGTGCCAGCAGCCCCGGACAGGGTGGGAAGTTCTTC. Its translation: CASSPGQGGKFF.

The chain employs TRBV7-9 and TRBJ1-2; D unresolved. The germline V and J ends were trimmed by 2 bases and 6 bases, with 19 bases remaining between them. The germline gives CDR1 SEHNR, CDR2 FQNEAQ (reference sequence). The CDR3 loop spans 16 amino acids. This chain's CDR3 is CASSLTPGFALDGYTF. In nucleotides, the CDR3 is TGTGCCAGCAGCTTAACCCCGGGATTCGCATTGGATGGCTACACCTTC.

The chain carries TRBV4-3 and TRBJ2-2; 10 bases map to TRBD2. The germline V gene has CDR1 LGHNA and CDR2 YSLEER. V gave up 1 base and J gave up 4 bases; unmatched junction bases: 3. The CDR3 has 16 residues. In DNA form, the CDR3 reads TGCGCCAGCAGCCAAGCCCCTAGCGGGGGCACCGGGGAGCTGTTTTTT. This sequence encodes CASSQAPSGGTGELFF.

The gene calls are TRBV15 and TRBJ1-5; a possible D gene is TRBD1 (5 bases). CDR1 is LNHNV, CDR2 YYDKDF, per germline (reference sequence). Trimming pared 5 bases from V and 7 bases from J, leaving 15 bases between. This CDR3 has 14 amino acids. Here the CDR3 DNA reads TGTGCCACCAGCGCGTGGGACGCGCGGCAGCCCCAGCATTTT. Amino acid sequence: CATSAWDARQPQHF.

The gene calls are TRBV10-3 and TRBJ2-5; D gene unclear. Germline V gene data show CDR1 as ENHRY and CDR2 as SYGVKD. The germline V and J ends were trimmed by 0 bases and 3 bases, with 5 bases remaining between them. This CDR3 has 13 amino acids. DNA of the CDR3: TGTGCCATCAGTGAGTCGTCAGAAGAGACCCAGTACTTC. Protein: CAISESSEETQYF.

This clonotype showed up just a few times. This chain joins TRBV15 and TRBJ2-1, with 15 bases fitting TRBD2. Germline CDR1 is LNHNV and CDR2 is YYDKDF (reference sequence). The CDR3 totals 15 residues. Trimming at V came to 4 bases and at J to 9 bases, leaving 4 bases not matched to a gene. The CDR3: CATSIWTSGRGEQFF. The CDR3 bases are TGTGCCACCAGCATTTGGACTAGCGGGAGGGGTGAGCAGTTCTTC.

The V call is TRBV4-1, the J call TRBJ2-7; D perhaps matches TRBD1 (6 bases). Germline V gene sequence: CDR1 MGHRA, CDR2 YSYEKL. The CDR3 has 16 amino acids. Trimming cost V 4 bases and J 3 bases, with 19 bases left between them. In DNA, the CDR3 is TGCGCCAGCAGCCTAGGACAGTTTGGGCAAGGCTACGAGCAGTACTTC. Protein sequence: CASSLGQFGQGYEQYF.

The chain is built from TRBV3-1 and TRBJ2-1; 9 bases agree with TRBD2. Germline V gene data show CDR1 as LGHDT and CDR2 as YNNKEL (reference sequence). The V and J ends lost 0 bases and 8 bases, in that order; junction bases with no gene match: 5. The CDR3 runs 15 residues. The CDR3 DNA sequence: TGTGCCAGCAGCCAAGAACCTAGCGGGATCGATGAGCAGTTCTTC. As protein: CASSQEPSGIDEQFF.